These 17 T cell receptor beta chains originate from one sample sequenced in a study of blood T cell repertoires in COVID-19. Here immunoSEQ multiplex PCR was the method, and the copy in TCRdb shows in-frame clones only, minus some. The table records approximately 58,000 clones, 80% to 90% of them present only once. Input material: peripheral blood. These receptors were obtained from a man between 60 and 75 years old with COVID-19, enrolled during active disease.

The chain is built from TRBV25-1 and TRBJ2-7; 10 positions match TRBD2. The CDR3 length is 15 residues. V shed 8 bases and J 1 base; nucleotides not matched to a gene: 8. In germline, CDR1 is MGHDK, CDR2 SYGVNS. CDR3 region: CASALTSGESYEQYF. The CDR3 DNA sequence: TGTGCCAGCGCCCTAACTAGCGGGGAGTCCTACGAGCAGTACTTC.

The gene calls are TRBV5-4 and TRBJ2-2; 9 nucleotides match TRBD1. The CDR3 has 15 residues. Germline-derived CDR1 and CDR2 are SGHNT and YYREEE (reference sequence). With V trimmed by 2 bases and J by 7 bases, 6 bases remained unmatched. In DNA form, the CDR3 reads TGTGCCAGCAGCTTACCGGGACAGGGAAGCGGGGAGCTGTTTTTT. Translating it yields CASSLPGQGSGELFF.

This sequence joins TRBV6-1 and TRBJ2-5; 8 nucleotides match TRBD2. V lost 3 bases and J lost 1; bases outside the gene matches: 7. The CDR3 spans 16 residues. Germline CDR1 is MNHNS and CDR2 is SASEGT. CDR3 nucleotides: TGTGCCAGCAGTGATGGCCAGCGGGGGTTCCAAGAGACCCAGTACTTC. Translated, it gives CASSDGQRGFQETQYF.

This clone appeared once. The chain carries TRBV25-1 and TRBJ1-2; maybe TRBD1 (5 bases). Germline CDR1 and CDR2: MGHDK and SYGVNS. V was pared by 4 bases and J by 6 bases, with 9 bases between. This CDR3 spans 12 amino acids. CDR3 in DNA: TGTGCCAGCAGTGGGGGGGTGAATGGCTACACCTTC. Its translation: CASSGGVNGYTF.

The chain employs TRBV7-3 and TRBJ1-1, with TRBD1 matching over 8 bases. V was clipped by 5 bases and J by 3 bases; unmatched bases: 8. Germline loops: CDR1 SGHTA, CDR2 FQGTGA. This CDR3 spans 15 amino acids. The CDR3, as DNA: TGTGCCAGCAGCCCGACGACAGGGGTGGACACTGAAGCTTTCTTT. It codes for CASSPTTGVDTEAFF.

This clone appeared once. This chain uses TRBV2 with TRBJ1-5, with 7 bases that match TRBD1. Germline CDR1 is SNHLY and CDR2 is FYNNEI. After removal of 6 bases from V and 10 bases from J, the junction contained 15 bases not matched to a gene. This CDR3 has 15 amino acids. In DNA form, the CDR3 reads TGTGCCAGCAGAATACAGGGGAGTCAATCACGCCCCCAGCATTTT. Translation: CASRIQGSQSRPQHF.

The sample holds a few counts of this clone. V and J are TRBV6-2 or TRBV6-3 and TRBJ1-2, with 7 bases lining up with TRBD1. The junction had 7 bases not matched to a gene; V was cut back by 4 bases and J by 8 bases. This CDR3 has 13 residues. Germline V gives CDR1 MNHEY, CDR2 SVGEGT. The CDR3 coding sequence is TGTGCCAGCAGTTCCAGGGGGGATGGAGGCTACACCTTC. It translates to CASSSRGDGGYTF.

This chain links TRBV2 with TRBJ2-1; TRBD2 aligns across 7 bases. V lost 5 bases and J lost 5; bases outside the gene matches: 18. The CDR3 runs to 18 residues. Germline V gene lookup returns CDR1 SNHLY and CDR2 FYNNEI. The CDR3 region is CASSHHRFSGTLNNEQFF. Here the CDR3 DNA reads TGTGCCAGCAGTCACCACCGATTCAGCGGGACCCTAAACAATGAGCAGTTCTTC.

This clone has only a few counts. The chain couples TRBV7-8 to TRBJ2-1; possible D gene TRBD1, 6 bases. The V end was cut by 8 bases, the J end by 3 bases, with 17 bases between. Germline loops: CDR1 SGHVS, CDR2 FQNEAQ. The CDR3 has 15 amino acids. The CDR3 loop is CASSSGRGIYNEQFF. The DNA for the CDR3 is TGTGCCAGCTCTTCGGGCAGGGGAATCTACAATGAGCAGTTCTTC.

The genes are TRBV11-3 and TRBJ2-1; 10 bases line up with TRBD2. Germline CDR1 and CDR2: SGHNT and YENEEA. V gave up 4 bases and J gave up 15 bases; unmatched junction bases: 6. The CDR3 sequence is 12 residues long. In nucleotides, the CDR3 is TGTGCCAGCAGCTCGAGCGGGAGGGACCCGTTCTTC. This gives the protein CASSSSGRDPFF. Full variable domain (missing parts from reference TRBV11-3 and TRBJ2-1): EAGVVQSPRYKIIEKKQPVAFWCNPISGHNTLYWYLQNLGQGPELLIRYENEEAVDDSQLPKDRFSAERLKGVDSTLKIQPAELGDSAVYLCASSSSGRDPFFGPGTRLTVL.

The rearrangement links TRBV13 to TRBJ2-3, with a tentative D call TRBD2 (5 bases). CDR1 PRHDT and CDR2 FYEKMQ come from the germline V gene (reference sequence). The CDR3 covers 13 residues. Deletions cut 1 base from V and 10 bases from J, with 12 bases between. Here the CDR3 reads CASSLVALEAQYF. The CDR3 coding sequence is TGTGCCAGCAGCTTAGTAGCTTTGGAGGCGCAGTATTTT.

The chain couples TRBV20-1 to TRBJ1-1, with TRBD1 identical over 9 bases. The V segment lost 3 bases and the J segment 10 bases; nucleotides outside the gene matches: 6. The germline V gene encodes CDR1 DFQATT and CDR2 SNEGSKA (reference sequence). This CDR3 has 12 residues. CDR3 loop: CSASGTGFGAFF. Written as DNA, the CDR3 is TGCAGTGCTAGTGGGACAGGGTTCGGAGCTTTCTTT.

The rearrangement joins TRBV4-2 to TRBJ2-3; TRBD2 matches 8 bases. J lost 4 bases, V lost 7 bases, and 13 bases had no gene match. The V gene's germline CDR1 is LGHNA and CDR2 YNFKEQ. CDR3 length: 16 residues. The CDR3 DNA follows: TGTGCCAGCACCTCCATCGGGGGGGGCGGATCAGATACGCAGTATTTT. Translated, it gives CASTSIGGGGSDTQYF.

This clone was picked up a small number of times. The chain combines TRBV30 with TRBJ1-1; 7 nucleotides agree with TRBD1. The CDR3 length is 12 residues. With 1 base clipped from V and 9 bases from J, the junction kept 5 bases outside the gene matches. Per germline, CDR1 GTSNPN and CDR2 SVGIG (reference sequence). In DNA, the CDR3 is TGTGCCTGGAGTGCCACGACAGGGAAAGCTTTCTTT. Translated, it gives CAWSATTGKAFF. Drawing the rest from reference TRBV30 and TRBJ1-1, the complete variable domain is SQTIHQWPATLVQPVGSPLSLECTVEGTSNPNLYWYRQAAGRGLQLLFYSVGIGQISSEVPQNLSASRPQDRQFILSSKKLLLSDSGFYLCAWSATTGKAFFGQGTRLTVV.

Here the CDR3 reads CASSFPVRETQYF. The CDR3 bases are TGTGCCAGCAGCTTCCCCGTGAGAGAGACCCAGTACTTC. V usage is TRBV7-6 and J usage is TRBJ2-5, with D unresolved. Trimming took off 3 bases at V and 4 bases at J, with 9 bases between the two ends. In germline, CDR1 is SGHVS, CDR2 FNYEAQ. This CDR3 is 13 amino acids long.

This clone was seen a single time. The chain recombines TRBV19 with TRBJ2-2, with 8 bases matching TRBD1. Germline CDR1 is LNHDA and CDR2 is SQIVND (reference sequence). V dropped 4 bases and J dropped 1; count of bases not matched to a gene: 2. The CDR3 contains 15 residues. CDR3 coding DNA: TGTGCCAGTAGTACCGGGACAGGGAACACCGGGGAGCTGTTTTTT. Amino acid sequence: CASSTGTGNTGELFF. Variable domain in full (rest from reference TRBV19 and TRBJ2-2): DGGITQSPKYLFRKEGQNVTLSCEQNLNHDAMYWYRQDPGQGLRLIYYSQIVNDFQKGDIAEGYSVSREKKESFPLTVTSAQKNPTAFYLCASSTGTGNTGELFFGEGSRLTVL.

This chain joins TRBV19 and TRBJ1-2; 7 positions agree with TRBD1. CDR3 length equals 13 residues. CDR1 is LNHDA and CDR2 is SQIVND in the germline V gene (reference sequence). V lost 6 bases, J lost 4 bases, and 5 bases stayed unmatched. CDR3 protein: CASSRGNSYGYTF. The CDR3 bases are TGTGCCAGTAGCAGGGGGAACTCCTATGGCTACACCTTC.